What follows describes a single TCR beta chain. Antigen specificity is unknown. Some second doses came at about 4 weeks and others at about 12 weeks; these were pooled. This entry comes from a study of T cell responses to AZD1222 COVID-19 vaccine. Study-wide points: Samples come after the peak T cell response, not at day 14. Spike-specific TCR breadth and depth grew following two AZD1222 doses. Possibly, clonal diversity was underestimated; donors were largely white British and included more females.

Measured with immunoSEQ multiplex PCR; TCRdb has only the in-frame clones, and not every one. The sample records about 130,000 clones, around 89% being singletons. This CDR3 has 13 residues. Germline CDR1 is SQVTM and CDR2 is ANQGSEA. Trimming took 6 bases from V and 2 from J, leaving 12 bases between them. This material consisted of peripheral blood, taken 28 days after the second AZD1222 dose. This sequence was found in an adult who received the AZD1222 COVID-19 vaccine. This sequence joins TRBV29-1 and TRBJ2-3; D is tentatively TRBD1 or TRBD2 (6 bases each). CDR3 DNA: TGCAGCGTCCTCGGGGGCTCCACAGATACGCAGTATTTT. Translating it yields CSVLGGSTDTQYF.